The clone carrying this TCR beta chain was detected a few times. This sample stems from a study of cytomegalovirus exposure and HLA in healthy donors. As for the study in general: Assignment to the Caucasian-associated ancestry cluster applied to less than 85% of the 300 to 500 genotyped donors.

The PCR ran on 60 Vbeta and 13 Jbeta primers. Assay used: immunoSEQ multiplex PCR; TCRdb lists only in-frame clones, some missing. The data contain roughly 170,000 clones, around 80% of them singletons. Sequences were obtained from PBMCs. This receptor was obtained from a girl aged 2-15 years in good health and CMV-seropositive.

This CDR3 reads CASSQDLDRAYYNEQFF. The CDR3 DNA follows: TGCGCCAGCAGCCAAGATTTGGACAGGGCATACTACAATGAGCAGTTCTTC. The chain has TRBV4-1 and TRBJ2-1; 8 bases are a match to TRBD1. CDR3 length: 17 residues. Germline loops: CDR1 MGHRA, CDR2 YSYEKL. Unmatched junction bases numbered 7, after V lost 0 bases and J lost 3 bases.